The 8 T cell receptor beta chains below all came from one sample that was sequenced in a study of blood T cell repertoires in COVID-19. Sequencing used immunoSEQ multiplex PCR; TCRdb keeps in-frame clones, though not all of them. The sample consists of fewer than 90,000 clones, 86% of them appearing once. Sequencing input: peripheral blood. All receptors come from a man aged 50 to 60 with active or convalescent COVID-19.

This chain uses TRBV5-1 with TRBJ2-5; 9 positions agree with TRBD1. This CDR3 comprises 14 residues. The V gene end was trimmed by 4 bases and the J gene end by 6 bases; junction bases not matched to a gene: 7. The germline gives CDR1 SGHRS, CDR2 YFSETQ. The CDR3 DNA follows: TGCGCCAGCAGCGAGGGACAGGGTTTTCAGACCCAGTACTTC. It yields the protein CASSEGQGFQTQYF.

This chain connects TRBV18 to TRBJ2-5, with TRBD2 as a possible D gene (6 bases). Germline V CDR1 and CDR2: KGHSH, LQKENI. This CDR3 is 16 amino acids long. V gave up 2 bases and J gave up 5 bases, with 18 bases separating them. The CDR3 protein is CASSPRETGGEETQYF. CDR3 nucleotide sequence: TGTGCCAGCTCACCAAGGGAAACCGGGGGTGAGGAGACCCAGTACTTC.

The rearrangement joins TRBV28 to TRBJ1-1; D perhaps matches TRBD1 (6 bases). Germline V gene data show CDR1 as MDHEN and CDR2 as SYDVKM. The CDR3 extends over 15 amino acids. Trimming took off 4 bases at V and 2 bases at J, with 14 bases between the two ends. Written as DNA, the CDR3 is TGTGCCAGCAGTTCCCCCGGGACAATTAACACTGAAGCTTTCTTT. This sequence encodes CASSSPGTINTEAFF.

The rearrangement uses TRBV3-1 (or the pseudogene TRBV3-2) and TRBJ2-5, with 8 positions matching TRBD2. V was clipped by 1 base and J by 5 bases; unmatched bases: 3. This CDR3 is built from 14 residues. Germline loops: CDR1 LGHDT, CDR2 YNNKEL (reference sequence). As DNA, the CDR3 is TGTGCCAGCAGCCAAGGGACTAGCTGGGAGACCCAGTACTTC. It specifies CASSQGTSWETQYF.

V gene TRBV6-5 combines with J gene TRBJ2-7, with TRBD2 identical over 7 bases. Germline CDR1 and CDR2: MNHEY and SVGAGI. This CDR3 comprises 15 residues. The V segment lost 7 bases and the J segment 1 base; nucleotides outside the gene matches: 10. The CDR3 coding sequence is TGTGCCAGCATGAACGGCGGGGGTAGTTCCTACGAGCAGTACGTC. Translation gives CASMNGGGSSYEQYV.

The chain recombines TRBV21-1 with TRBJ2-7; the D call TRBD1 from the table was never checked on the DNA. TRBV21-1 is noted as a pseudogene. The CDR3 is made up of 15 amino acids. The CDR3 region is CASSKGLGQAGEQYF. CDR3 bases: TGTGCCAGCAGCAAGGGACTCGGACAGGCGGGAGAGCAGTACTTC.

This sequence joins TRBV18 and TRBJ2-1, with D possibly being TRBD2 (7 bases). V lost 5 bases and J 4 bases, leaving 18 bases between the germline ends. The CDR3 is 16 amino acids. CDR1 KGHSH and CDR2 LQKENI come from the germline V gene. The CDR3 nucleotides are TGTGCCAGCTCAGCCTCCGAGGGGGGGGGATACAATGAGCAGTTCTTC. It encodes CASSASEGGGYNEQFF.

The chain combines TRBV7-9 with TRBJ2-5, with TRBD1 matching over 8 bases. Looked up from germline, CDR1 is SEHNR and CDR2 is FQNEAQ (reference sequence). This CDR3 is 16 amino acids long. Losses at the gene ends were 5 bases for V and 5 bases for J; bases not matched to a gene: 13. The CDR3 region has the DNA TGTGCCAGCAGCCCGGGAACCGGACAGGGCAAGGAGACCCAGTACTTC. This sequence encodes CASSPGTGQGKETQYF.